This entry lists 17 T cell receptor beta chains sequenced from one sample in a study of CD8 T cells in Susac syndrome. After extraction with the RNeasy kit, roughly 0.45 to 1 ug of the RNA was reverse transcribed using random hexamers. TCRdb reprocessed the immunoSEQ multiplex PCR reads with MiXCR, giving one entry per CDR3 protein. Of some 150,000 distinct CDR3 sequences in the sample, roughly 94% were seen once. Input material: CD8+ T cells from PBMCs. These receptors were taken from a human donor with multiple sclerosis.

This chain links TRBV6-2 or TRBV6-3 with TRBJ1-2; no clear D gene. Per the germline V gene, CDR1 is MNHEY and CDR2 is SVGEGT. The CDR3 extends over 12 amino acids. Trimming took 7 bases from V and 3 from J, leaving 9 bases between them. CDR3 residues: CASTEGYYGYTF. CDR3 nucleotides: TGTGCCAGCACGGAGGGATACTATGGCTACACCTTC.

The chain combines TRBV29-1 with TRBJ2-7; perhaps D is TRBD1 or TRBD2 (6 bases each). In germline, CDR1 is SQVTM, CDR2 ANQGSEA. Trimming shortened V by 5 bases and J by 3 bases, and 17 bases separated the two germline ends. The CDR3 length is 14 residues. The CDR3 loop reads CSVRIRGAVYEQYF. CDR3 sequence (DNA): TGCAGCGTTCGGATTAGGGGGGCCGTCTACGAGCAGTACTTC.

The chain links TRBV15 to TRBJ1-1; possible D gene TRBD1, 6 bases. The CDR3 totals 19 residues. Germline-derived CDR1 and CDR2 are LNHNV and YYDKDF (reference sequence). Trimming stripped 0 bases from V and 1 base from J, with 21 bases between. CDR3 loop: CATSRDLTGFLGGNTEAFF. CDR3 DNA sequence: TGTGCCACCAGCAGAGATTTAACAGGGTTTTTAGGTGGGAACACTGAAGCTTTCTTT. The variable domain in full, with the rest retrieved from reference TRBV15 and TRBJ1-1, is DAMVIQNPRYQVTQFGKPVTLSCSQTLNHNVMYWYQQKSSQAPKLLFHYYDKDFNNEADTPDNFQSRRPNTSFCFLDIRSPGLGDTAMYLCATSRDLTGFLGGNTEAFFGQGTRLTVV.

CDR3 in DNA: TGCAGCGGCGCAAGACAGGGGGCCCACAATGAGCAGTTCTTC. This codes for CSGARQGAHNEQFF. The genes are TRBV29-1 and TRBJ2-1, with 10 positions matching TRBD1. Germline CDR1 and CDR2: SQVTM and ANQGSEA. The CDR3 covers 14 residues. V lost 7 bases to trimming and J lost 5 bases; unmatched junction nucleotides: 8.

The V and J genes are TRBV5-6 and TRBJ2-5; D gene ambiguous. This CDR3 spans 13 amino acids. Germline V gives CDR1 SGHDT, CDR2 YYEEEE. The V end was cut by 0 bases, the J end by 5 bases, with 8 bases between. The CDR3 is CASSLGAGETQYF. The CDR3 DNA follows: TGTGCCAGCAGCTTGGGGGCTGGGGAGACCCAGTACTTC.

The V gene is TRBV23-1, the J gene TRBJ2-1; TRBD1 might be the D (5 bases). TRBV23-1 is noted as an ORF with a role that remains uncertain. Trimming took 1 base from V and 5 from J, leaving 15 bases between them. This CDR3 comprises 16 residues. The CDR3, as DNA: TGCGCCAGCAGTCAATTTACAGGAAAGTGGAACAATGAGCAGTTCTTC. This sequence encodes CASSQFTGKWNNEQFF.

The V call is TRBV13, the J call TRBJ2-7, with TRBD2 matching 7 bases. Per germline, CDR1 PRHDT and CDR2 FYEKMQ (reference sequence). V was clipped by 7 bases and J by 3 bases; unmatched bases: 6. The CDR3 contains 13 residues. The CDR3 bases are TGTGCCAGCACCCCCCGCGGGAGCTACGAGCAGTACTTC. As protein: CASTPRGSYEQYF.

The rearrangement joins TRBV4-1 to TRBJ1-2, with 7 bases that match TRBD1. J was trimmed by 8 bases and V by 0 bases; bases with no gene match: 9. Germline lookup yields CDR1 MGHRA and CDR2 YSYEKL. This CDR3 contains 15 residues. CDR3: CASSQEIKGAGGYTF. CDR3 sequence (DNA): TGCGCCAGCAGCCAAGAAATAAAGGGGGCAGGAGGCTACACCTTC.

This clonotype was recorded once. The V and J genes are TRBV28 and TRBJ2-1; maybe TRBD1 (6 bases). This CDR3 has 14 residues. The V end was cut by 3 bases, the J end by 4 bases, with 10 bases between. The V gene's germline CDR1 is MDHEN and CDR2 SYDVKM. Here the CDR3 DNA reads TGTGCCAGCAGTTTGAGAGGGGGTTACAATGAGCAGTTCTTC. This gives the protein CASSLRGGYNEQFF.

CDR3 DNA: TGCAGTGCTAGCGGGGGGGACTACGAGCAGTACTTC. Amino acid sequence: CSASGGDYEQYF. This sequence joins TRBV20-1 and TRBJ2-7, with 8 bases aligning to TRBD2. In germline, CDR1 is DFQATT, CDR2 SNEGSKA (reference sequence). Trimming cost V 3 bases and J 3 bases; bases outside gene matches: 1. CDR3 length: 12 residues.

The gene calls are TRBV27 and TRBJ1-2; no clear D. Trimming took 4 bases from V and 0 from J, leaving 15 bases between them. The length of the CDR3 is 16 residues. Germline V CDR1 and CDR2: MNHEY, SMNVEV (reference sequence). The CDR3 DNA follows: TGTGCCAGCAGTTCCAGACTTGTATTAGCTAACTATGGCTACACCTTC. This sequence encodes CASSSRLVLANYGYTF.

This rearrangement joins TRBV7-9 to TRBJ1-2; tentative D call: TRBD1 (6 bases). This CDR3 has 12 residues. The germline V and J ends were trimmed by 5 bases and 7 bases, with 11 bases remaining between them. Germline values: CDR1 SEHNR, CDR2 FQNEAQ (reference sequence). For the CDR3, the DNA is TGTGCCAGCAGCCGAACAGGGTCTGGCTACACCTTC. This codes for CASSRTGSGYTF.

The rearrangement links TRBV20-1 to TRBJ2-5; TRBD1 matches at 7 bases. The trim removed 2 bases at V and 2 bases at J, leaving 8 bases unmatched. This CDR3 is built from 15 residues. Germline CDR1 DFQATT, CDR2 SNEGSKA (reference sequence). The CDR3 protein is CSARPRDSLQETQYF. The CDR3 bases are TGCAGTGCTAGACCCAGGGACAGCCTTCAAGAGACCCAGTACTTC.

The genes are TRBV10-3 and TRBJ2-5, with a tentative D call TRBD1 (6 bases). Germline assignment: CDR1 ENHRY and CDR2 SYGVKD. The CDR3 is 13 amino acids. V was pared by 6 bases and J by 1 base, with 9 bases between. The CDR3 is CAIRQGLQETQYF. The CDR3 coding sequence is TGTGCCATCAGACAGGGCCTCCAAGAGACCCAGTACTTC.

In this sample, this clonotype turned up once. V usage is TRBV10-3 and J usage is TRBJ2-5; 7 bases match TRBD1. The ends lost 6 bases at V and 5 bases at J; junction bases unmatched: 9. Germline values: CDR1 ENHRY, CDR2 SYGVKD. The CDR3 spans 14 residues. The CDR3: CAISGGQVRETQYF. Here the CDR3 DNA reads TGTGCCATCAGCGGCGGACAGGTCCGTGAGACCCAGTACTTC.

This clonotype was seen once. The chain has TRBV23-1 and TRBJ2-4; D is possibly TRBD1 or TRBD2 (5 bases each). TRBV23-1 is an ORF, with its function uncertain. This CDR3 is built from 17 residues. CDR3 sequence: CSAKKEEARDAKNIQYF. The CDR3 DNA reads TGCTCAGCCAAAAAGGAAGAAGCTCGGGACGCCAAAAACATTCAGTACTTC.

The chain combines TRBV7-9 with TRBJ2-3, with D tentatively TRBD1 (6 bases). This CDR3 comprises 17 residues. CDR1 is SEHNR and CDR2 is FQNEAQ in the germline V gene (reference sequence). V shed 4 bases and J shed 4 bases, with 21 bases lying between them. DNA of the CDR3: TGTGCCAGCAGCTCGACCGAGGGGGACATGGGTTCAGATACGCAGTATTTT. Translated, it gives CASSSTEGDMGSDTQYF. The whole variable domain, filled in from reference TRBV7-9 and TRBJ2-3, reads DTGVSQNPRHKITKRGQNVTFRCDPISEHNRLYWYRQTLGQGPEFLTYFQNEAQLEKSRLLSDRFSAERPKGSFSTLEIQRTEQGDSAMYLCASSSTEGDMGSDTQYFGPGTRLTVL.